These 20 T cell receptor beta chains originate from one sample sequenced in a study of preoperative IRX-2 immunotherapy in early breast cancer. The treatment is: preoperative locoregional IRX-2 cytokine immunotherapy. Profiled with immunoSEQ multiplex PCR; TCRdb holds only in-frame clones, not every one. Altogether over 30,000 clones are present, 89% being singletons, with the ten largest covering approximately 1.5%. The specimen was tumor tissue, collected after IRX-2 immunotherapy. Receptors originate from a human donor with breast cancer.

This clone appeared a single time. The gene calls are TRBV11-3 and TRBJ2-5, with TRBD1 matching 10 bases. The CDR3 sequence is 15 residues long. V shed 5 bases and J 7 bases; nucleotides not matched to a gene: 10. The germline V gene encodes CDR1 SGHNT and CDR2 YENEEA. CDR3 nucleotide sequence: TGTGCCAGCAGCGCCCGGGACAGGGGAACGGGGACCCAGTACTTC. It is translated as CASSARDRGTGTQYF. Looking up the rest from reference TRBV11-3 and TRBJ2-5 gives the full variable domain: EAGVVQSPRYKIIEKKQPVAFWCNPISGHNTLYWYLQNLGQGPELLIRYENEEAVDDSQLPKDRFSAERLKGVDSTLKIQPAELGDSAVYLCASSARDRGTGTQYFGPGTRLLVL.

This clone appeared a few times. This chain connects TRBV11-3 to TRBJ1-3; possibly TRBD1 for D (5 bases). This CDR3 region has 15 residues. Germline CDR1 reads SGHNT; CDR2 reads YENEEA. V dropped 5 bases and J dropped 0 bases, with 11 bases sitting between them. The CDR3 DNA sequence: TGTGCCAGCAGCCCCACAGGATTCTCTGGAAACACCATATATTTT. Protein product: CASSPTGFSGNTIYF.

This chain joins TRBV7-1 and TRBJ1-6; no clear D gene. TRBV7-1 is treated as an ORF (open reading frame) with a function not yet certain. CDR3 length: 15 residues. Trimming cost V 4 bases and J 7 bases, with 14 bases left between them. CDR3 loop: CASSLSAVVNSPLHF. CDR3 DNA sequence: TGTGCCAGCAGCTTAAGTGCAGTAGTGAATTCACCCCTCCACTTT.

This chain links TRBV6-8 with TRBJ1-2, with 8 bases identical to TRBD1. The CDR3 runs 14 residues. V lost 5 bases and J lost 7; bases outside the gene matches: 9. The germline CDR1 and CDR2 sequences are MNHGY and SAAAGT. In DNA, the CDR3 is TGTGCCAGCAGTCCCTACAGGGGGAGTCTTGGCTACACCTTC. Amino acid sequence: CASSPYRGSLGYTF.

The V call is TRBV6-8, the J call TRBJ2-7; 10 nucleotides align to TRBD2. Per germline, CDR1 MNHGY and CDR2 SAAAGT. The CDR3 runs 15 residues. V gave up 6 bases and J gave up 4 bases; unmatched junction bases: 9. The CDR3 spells CASSLAGGLVYEQYV. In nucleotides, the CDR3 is TGTGCCAGCAGCTTAGCGGGGGGCCTCGTTTACGAGCAGTACGTC.

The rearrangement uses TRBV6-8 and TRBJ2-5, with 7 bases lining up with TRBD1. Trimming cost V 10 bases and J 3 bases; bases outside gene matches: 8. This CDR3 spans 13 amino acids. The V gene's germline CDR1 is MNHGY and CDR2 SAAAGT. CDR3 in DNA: TGTGCCATCAGCCGGGACAGAGAAGAGACCCAGTACTTC. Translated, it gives CAISRDREETQYF.

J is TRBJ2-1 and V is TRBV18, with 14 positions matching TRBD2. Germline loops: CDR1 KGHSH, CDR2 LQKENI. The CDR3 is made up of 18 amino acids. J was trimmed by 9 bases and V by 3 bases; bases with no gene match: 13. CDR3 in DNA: TGTGCCAGCTCACCCCTAAGAGGACTAGCGGGAGGTACAACTGAGCAGTTCTTC. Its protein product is CASSPLRGLAGGTTEQFF. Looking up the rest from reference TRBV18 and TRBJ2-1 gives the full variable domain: NAGVMQNPRHLVRRRGQEARLRCSPMKGHSHVYWYRQLPEEGLKFMVYLQKENIIDESGMPKERFSAEFPKEGPSILRIQQVVRGDSAAYFCASSPLRGLAGGTTEQFFGPGTRLTVL.

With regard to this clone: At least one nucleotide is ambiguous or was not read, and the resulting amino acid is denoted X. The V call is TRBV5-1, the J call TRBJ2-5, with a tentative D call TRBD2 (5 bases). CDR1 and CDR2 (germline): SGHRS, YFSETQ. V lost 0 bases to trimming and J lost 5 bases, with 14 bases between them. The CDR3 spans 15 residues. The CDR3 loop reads CASSLAXSGWETQYF. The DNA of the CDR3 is TGCGCCAGCAGCTTGGCTRAGAGCGGATGGGAGACCCAGTACTTC.

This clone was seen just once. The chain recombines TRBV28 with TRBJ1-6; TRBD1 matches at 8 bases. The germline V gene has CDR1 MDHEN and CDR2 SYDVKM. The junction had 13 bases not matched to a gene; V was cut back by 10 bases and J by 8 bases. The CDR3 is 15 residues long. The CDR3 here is CAKTRGGQDHSPLHF. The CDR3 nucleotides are TGTGCCAAAACCCGGGGGGGACAGGATCATTCACCCCTCCACTTT.

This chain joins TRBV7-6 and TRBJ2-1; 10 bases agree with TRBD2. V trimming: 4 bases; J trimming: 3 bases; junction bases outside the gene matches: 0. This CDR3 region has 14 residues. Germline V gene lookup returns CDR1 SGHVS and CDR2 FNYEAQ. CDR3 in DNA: TGTGCCAGCAGCTGGACTAGCGGCTACAATGAGCAGTTCTTC. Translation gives CASSWTSGYNEQFF.

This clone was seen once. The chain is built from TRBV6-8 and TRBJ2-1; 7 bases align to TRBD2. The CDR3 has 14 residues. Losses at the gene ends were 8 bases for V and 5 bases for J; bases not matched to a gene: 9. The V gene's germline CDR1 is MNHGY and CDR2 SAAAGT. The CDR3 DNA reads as TGTGCCAGCCTATCAGCGGGACCCCACAATGAGCAGTTCTTC. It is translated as CASLSAGPHNEQFF.

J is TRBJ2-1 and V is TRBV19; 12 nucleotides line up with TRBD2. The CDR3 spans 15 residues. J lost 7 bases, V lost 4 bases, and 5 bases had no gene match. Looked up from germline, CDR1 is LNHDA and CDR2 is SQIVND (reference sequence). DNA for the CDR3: TGTGCCAGTAGTAGACCGGGGACTAGCGGGAATGAGCAGTTCTTC. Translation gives CASSRPGTSGNEQFF.

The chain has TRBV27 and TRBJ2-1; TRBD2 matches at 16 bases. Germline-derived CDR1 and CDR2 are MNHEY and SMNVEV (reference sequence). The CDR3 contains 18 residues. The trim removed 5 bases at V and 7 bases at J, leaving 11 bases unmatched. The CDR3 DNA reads TGTGCCAGCAGTCCCGGGACTAGCGGGAGGGGGCATCTGAATGAGCAGTTCTTC. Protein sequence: CASSPGTSGRGHLNEQFF.

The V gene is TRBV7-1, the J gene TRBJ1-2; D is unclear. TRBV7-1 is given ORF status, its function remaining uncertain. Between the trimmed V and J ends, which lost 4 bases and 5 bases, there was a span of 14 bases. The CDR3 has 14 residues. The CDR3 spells CASSLDLTWYGYTF. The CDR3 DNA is TGTGCCAGCAGCTTAGACCTGACATGGTATGGCTACACCTTC.

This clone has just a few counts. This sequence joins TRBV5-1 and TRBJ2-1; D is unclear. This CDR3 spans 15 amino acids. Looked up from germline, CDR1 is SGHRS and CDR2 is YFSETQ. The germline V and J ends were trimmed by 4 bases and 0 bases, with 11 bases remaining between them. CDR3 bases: TGCGCCAGCAGCCCCAGATCAAGCTCCTACAATGAGCAGTTCTTC. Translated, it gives CASSPRSSSYNEQFF.

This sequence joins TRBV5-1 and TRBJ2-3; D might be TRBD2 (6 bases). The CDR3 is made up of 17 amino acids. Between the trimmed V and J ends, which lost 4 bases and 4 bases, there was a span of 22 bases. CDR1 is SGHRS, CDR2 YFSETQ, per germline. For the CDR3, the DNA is TGCGCCAGCAGCGGAGGGACGGCATTGAGAGTTTCAGATACGCAGTATTTT. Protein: CASSGGTALRVSDTQYF.

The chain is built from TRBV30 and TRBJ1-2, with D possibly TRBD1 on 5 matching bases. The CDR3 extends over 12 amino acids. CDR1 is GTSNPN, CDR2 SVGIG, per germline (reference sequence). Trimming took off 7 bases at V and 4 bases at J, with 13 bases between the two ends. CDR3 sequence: CASTMQGYGYTF. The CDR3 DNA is TGTGCCTCCACAATGCAGGGCTATGGCTACACCTTC.

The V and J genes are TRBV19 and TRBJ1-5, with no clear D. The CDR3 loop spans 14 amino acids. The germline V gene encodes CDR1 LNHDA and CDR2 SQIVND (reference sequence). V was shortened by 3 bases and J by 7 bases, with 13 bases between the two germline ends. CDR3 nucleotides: TGTGCCAGTAGTATTCGGAGGGTCCGGCAGCCCCAGCATTTT. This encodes CASSIRRVRQPQHF.

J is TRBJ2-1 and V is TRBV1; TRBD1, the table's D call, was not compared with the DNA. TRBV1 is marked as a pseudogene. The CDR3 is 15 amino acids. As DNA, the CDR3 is TGCGCCAGCAGCCAAGATGGGCCTTTCTACAATGAGCAGTTCTTC. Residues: CASSQDGPFYNEQFF.

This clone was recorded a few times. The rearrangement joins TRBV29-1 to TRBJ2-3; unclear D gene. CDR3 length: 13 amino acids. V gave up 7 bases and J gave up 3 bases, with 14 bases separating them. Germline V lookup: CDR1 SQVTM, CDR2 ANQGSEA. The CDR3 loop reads CSATDHSTDTQYF. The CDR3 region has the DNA TGCAGCGCCACGGATCATTCTACAGATACGCAGTATTTT.